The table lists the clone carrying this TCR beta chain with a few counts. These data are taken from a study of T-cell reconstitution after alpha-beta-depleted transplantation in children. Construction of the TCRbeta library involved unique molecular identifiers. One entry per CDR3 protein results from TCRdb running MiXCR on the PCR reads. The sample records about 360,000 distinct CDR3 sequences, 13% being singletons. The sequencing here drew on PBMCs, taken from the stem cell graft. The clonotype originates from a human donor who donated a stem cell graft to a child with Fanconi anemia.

CDR3 residues: CASSLYRWLDGDREKLFF. The CDR3 coding sequence is TGTGCCAGCAGCTTATATCGTTGGTTGGACGGGGATCGTGAAAAACTGTTTTTT. The chain employs TRBV7-3 and TRBJ1-4, with unresolved D. The V end was cut by 2 bases, the J end by 7 bases, with 23 bases between. The germline CDR1 and CDR2 sequences are SGHTA and FQGTGA. The CDR3 is 18 amino acids.